A selection of T cell receptor beta chains follows, all from one sample in a study of control samples from healthy donors and cancer patients. The protocol was immunoSEQ multiplex PCR, while the TCRdb copy is restricted to in-frame clones and leaves out a portion. The sample yields about 100,000 clones, more than 85% seen once. Sample: blood. The receptors shown here come from a woman in her fifties or sixties in good health. The CDR3 runs from the conserved cysteine through the conserved F or W. The order of the fields is V gene, D gene, J gene, clone size, CDR3 DNA, CDR3 protein. D genes are given only for firm matches. Rows may omit the clone size; those that give it use once, few, many or a size class.

TRBV10-3	TRBD2	TRBJ2-5	once	TGTGCCATCAGTGAGTGGGCTAGCGGGGGAGAGGGGCAAGAGACCCAGTACTTC	CAISEWASGGEGQETQYF
TRBV23-1	.	TRBJ2-2	few	TGCGCCAGCAGTCAATCAGAGGGCCTAATGGGCACCGGGGAGCTGTTTTTT	CASSQSEGLMGTGELFF
TRBV3-1/TRBV3-2	.	TRBJ2-3	few	TGTGCCAGCAGCCCCGCCTCAGCGGGTACGCAGTATTTT	CASSPASAGTQYF
TRBV6-5	.	TRBJ1-1	.	TGTGCCAGCAGTTTCAGACTGAACACTGAAGCTTTCTTT	CASSFRLNTEAFF
TRBV5-4	.	TRBJ2-5	.	TGTGCCAGCAGCAAAGGGGGTTGGGAGACCCAGTACTTC	CASSKGGWETQYF
TRBV5-6	TRBD1	TRBJ1-2	.	TGTGCCAGCAGCTACGGACAGGGGGCCAGGCATGGCTACACCTTC	CASSYGQGARHGYTF
TRBV11-2	.	TRBJ2-3	.	TGTGCCAGCAGCTTCGAGGGGGGGCCCTCAGATACGCAGTATTTT	CASSFEGGPSDTQYF
TRBV24-1	TRBD2	TRBJ2-1	.	TGTGCCACCAGTGATTTATCTAGCGGACCTTACAATGAGCAGTTCTTC	CATSDLSSGPYNEQFF
TRBV18	.	TRBJ2-5	once	TGTGCCAGCTCACATACAGGGTACCAAGAGACCCAGTACTTC	CASSHTGYQETQYF
TRBV19	.	TRBJ1-2	few	TGTGCCAGTAGTATTTTGGGGCTCAACTATGGCTACACCTTC	CASSILGLNYGYTF
TRBV27	TRBD2	TRBJ2-5	.	TGTGCCAGCAGTTCGTGGACTAGCGGGAACCAAGAGACCCAGTACTTC	CASSSWTSGNQETQYF
TRBV4-3	.	TRBJ1-2	.	TGCGCCAGCAGCCAAGATCTTCCAGGGCCCTATGGCTACACCTTC	CASSQDLPGPYGYTF
TRBV19	.	TRBJ1-4	.	TGTGCCAGTAGGGATCCTCGGACCGCGCGTGAAAAACTGTTTTTT	CASRDPRTAREKLFF
TRBV19	TRBD1	TRBJ2-7	.	TGTGCCAGTACCCCCGGACAGGGGCCTTCCTACGAGCAGTACTTC	CASTPGQGPSYEQYF
TRBV2	.	TRBJ2-3	.	TGTGCCAGCAGCGGCTTAGCGGAAGAAGTCACAGATACGCAGTATTTT	CASSGLAEEVTDTQYF
TRBV9	.	TRBJ2-1	.	TGTGCCAGCAGCGTTGGAGGGTTTAGCTCCTACAATGAGCAGTTCTTC	CASSVGGFSSYNEQFF
TRBV19	.	TRBJ1-2	.	TGTGCCAGTTGGGGGGGCTATGGCTACACCTTC	CASWGGYGYTF
TRBV12-3/TRBV12-4	.	TRBJ1-5	.	TGTGCCAGCAGTTCGGTGGGTTATCAGCCCCAGCATTTT	CASSSVGYQPQHF
TRBV24-1	.	TRBJ2-2	.	TGTGCCACCAGTGAATCAGGGACGGGCACCGGGGAGCTGTTTTTT	CATSESGTGTGELFF
TRBV9	.	TRBJ2-7	.	TGTGCCAGCAGCACTCGGGGTTCCTACGAGCAGTACTTC	CASSTRGSYEQYF
TRBV6-5	TRBD2	TRBJ2-7	.	TGTGCCAGCAGGCAGCGGGGCTCCTACGAGCAGTACTTC	CASRQRGSYEQYF
TRBV18	.	TRBJ1-4	.	TGTGCCAGCTCACCCCCCCTCTCTTCTAATGAAAAACTGTTTTTT	CASSPPLSSNEKLFF
TRBV19	.	TRBJ1-2	.	TGTGCCAGTAGTAGGGGACAAGAGGGCCGAGCATACACCTTC	CASSRGQEGRAYTF
TRBV6-5	.	TRBJ1-6	.	TGTGCCAGCAGGGCGGCGTCTAGTCGTTCACCCCTCCACTTT	CASRAASSRSPLHF
TRBV28	TRBD1	TRBJ1-1	.	TGTGCCAGCAGCCGAATTCAGGGGGGGACTGAAGCTTTCTTT	CASSRIQGGTEAFF
TRBV9	TRBD1	TRBJ2-3	.	TGTGCCAGCAGCCCTATCACAGGGGACACAGATACGCAGTATTTT	CASSPITGDTDTQYF
TRBV3-1/TRBV3-2	.	TRBJ2-7	once	TGTGCCAGCAGCCAAGTTGGACTTACCTGGGACGAGCAGTACTTC	CASSQVGLTWDEQYF
TRBV11-2	TRBD1	TRBJ1-1	.	TGTGCCAGCAGCAACCGGGACAGGGGCCAGATGAACACTGAAGCTTTCTTT	CASSNRDRGQMNTEAFF
TRBV18	TRBD2	TRBJ2-1	.	TGTGCCAGCTCACCCGGGCTAGCGGCCCCCTACAATGAGCAGTTCTTC	CASSPGLAAPYNEQFF
TRBV5-1	.	TRBJ1-1	.	TGCGCCAGCACTGAAGGTTTTTCTGAAGCTTTCTTT	CASTEGFSEAFF
TRBV29-1	TRBD1	TRBJ1-2	once	TGCAGCGTTGAAAAGGACAGGGGAACCTATGGCTACACCTTC	CSVEKDRGTYGYTF
TRBV7-2	TRBD1	TRBJ2-2	.	TGTGCCAGCAGCTCTTACTCCGGGACAGTGAACACCGGGGAGCTGTTTTTT	CASSSYSGTVNTGELFF
TRBV10-1	TRBD1	TRBJ2-5	.	TGCGCCAGCAGCGAGAACAGGGGTCGGCGGGAGACCCAGTACTTC	CASSENRGRRETQYF
TRBV30	.	TRBJ1-1	once	TGTGCCTGGAGTGTAGCGCTGAACACTGAAGCTTTCTTT	CAWSVALNTEAFF
TRBV25-1	TRBD2	TRBJ2-5	.	TGTGCCAGCACTTTGGGGGGGGGAACGGCCCAGTACTTC	CASTLGGGTAQYF
TRBV6-5	TRBD1	TRBJ1-2	.	TGTGCCAGCAGGTTGGAAGGGGGCTCTAACTATGGCTACACCTTC	CASRLEGGSNYGYTF
TRBV19	.	TRBJ1-2	.	TGTGCCACGACCCGAGGACAGAAAGACTTCTATGGCTACACCTTC	CATTRGQKDFYGYTF
TRBV15	.	TRBJ2-2	.	TGTGCCACCAGCAGACGTCAGGGAATCACCGGGGAGCTGTTTTTT	CATSRRQGITGELFF
TRBV9	.	TRBJ1-2	.	TGTGCCAGCAGCCGCCTCGGAGTTAACTATGGCTACACCTTC	CASSRLGVNYGYTF
TRBV5-1	.	TRBJ2-2	once	TGCGCCAGCAGCGACGGGTTTAGCACCGGGGAGCTGTTTTTT	CASSDGFSTGELFF
TRBV7-9	.	TRBJ2-3	.	TGTGCCAGCAGCCCCAAGCGGGGCACAGATACGCAGTATTTT	CASSPKRGTDTQYF
TRBV5-6	.	TRBJ2-7	once	TGTGCCAGCACATCCGCGTACGAGCAGTACTTC	CASTSAYEQYF
TRBV7-2	.	TRBJ1-6	.	TGTGCCAGCAGCGTAGCGGGTAATTCACCCCTCCACTTT	CASSVAGNSPLHF
TRBV5-6	.	TRBJ2-1	.	TGTGCCAGCAGCTTGGTGTCCGGGGTCGGGCAGTTCTTC	CASSLVSGVGQFF
TRBV18	TRBD1	TRBJ1-4	.	TGTGCCAGCTCACAGGACAGGGCGGAAGAAAAACTGTTTTTT	CASSQDRAEEKLFF
TRBV9	.	TRBJ2-3	.	TGTGCCAGCAGCCCCCAGACACAAGATACGCAGTATTTT	CASSPQTQDTQYF
TRBV25-1	.	TRBJ2-3	once	TGTGCCAGCAGCCGCTGGGGAAGGGGATCAGATACGCAGTATTTT	CASSRWGRGSDTQYF
TRBV9	TRBD2	TRBJ2-3	.	TGTGCCAGCAGCGGGAGACTAGCGGGGGGATCAGATACGCAGTATTTT	CASSGRLAGGSDTQYF
TRBV5-1	.	TRBJ1-2	.	TGCGCCAGCAGCCCGGACGGGGACTATGGCTACACCTTC	CASSPDGDYGYTF
TRBV12-5	.	TRBJ2-7	.	TGTGCTAGTGCTCAGTCAGGGACCTACGAGCAGTACTTC	CASAQSGTYEQYF
TRBV2	TRBD1	TRBJ2-7	.	TGTGCCAGCAGTCGGGACAGGGGTTCCTACGAGCAGTACTTC	CASSRDRGSYEQYF
TRBV13	TRBD1	TRBJ2-1	once	TGTGCCAGCAGCTTAAACAGGGGCGGGAATGAGCAGTTCTTC	CASSLNRGGNEQFF
TRBV11-2	TRBD1	TRBJ1-6	once	TGTGCCAGCAGCTTAGTGGGGACAGGGCCCGTTTTCCTCCACTTT	CASSLVGTGPVFLHF
TRBV7-2	TRBD2	TRBJ2-5	.	TGTGCCAGCAGCTTGGGGGGGGTGAAGACCCAGTACTTC	CASSLGGVKTQYF
TRBV11-2	TRBD1	TRBJ1-1	medium-sized	TGTGCCAGCAGCCGTAGACAGGGTATGGGCACTGAAGCTTTCTTT	CASSRRQGMGTEAFF